This TCR beta chain was documented in a study of cytomegalovirus exposure and HLA in healthy donors. Overall study findings and caveats: TCR beta V segments were, for the most part, productive about 87% or about 30% of the time in an earlier analysis.

This CDR3 has 16 amino acids. CDR1 SEHNR and CDR2 FQNEAQ come from the germline V gene (reference sequence). To note about this clone: Its antigen is unidentified. The junction does not match germline at one end; this may be a read error.

PCR involved 60 Vbeta and 13 Jbeta primers. Authors' data handling: Approximately 79 million unique TCR beta chains, roughly 11 million of them shared, were counted by a later analysis. Data came from immunoSEQ multiplex PCR; TCRdb stores just in-frame clones and leaves some out. For V, J and clone size, that table is used; D and trimming come from the DNA. The table lists 160,000 or so clones, more than 70% of them singletons. This rearrangement joins TRBV7-9 to TRBJ1-2; 7 bases align to TRBD1. The sequence was collected from a man aged 55 to 69 in good health and CMV-seronegative. Sequencing used PBMCs. The CDR3 nucleotides read TGTTCCAGCACCTTCGAAGGACAGGATTCTAACTATGGCTACACCTTC. This sequence encodes CSSTFEGQDSNYGYTF.